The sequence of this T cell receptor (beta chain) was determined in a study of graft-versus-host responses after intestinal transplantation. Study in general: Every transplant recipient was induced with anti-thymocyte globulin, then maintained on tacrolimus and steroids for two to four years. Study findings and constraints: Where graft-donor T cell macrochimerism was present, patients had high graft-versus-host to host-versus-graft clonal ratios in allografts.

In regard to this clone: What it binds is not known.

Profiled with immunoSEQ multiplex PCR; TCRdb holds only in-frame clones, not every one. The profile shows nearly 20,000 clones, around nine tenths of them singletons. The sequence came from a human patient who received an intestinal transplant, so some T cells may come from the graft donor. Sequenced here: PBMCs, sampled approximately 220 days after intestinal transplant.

The CDR3 protein is CASSLITGELFF. The CDR3, as DNA: TGTGCCAGCAGCTTAATCACCGGGGAGCTGTTTTTT. The chain couples TRBV7-2 to TRBJ1-3; D is unresolved. The end of the DNA fits TRBJ2-2 better, so the J call may be wrong. Germline V CDR1 and CDR2: SGHTA, FQGNSA. CDR3 length: 12 amino acids.